This T cell receptor (beta chain) was identified in a study of blood T cells in healthy people across ages. CDR3 size: 13 residues. Germline-derived CDR1 and CDR2 are SGHTA and FQGTGA. The V gene lost 3 bases and the J gene lost 5 bases, with 10 bases spanning the gap. This clonotype has only a few counts. Alongside a J-beta primer mix, a sample-barcoded 5' primer served in a second PCR lasting about 7 to 12 cycles. Each CDR3 protein gets one entry after TCRdb re-called the 5' RACE reads with MiXCR. The sample lists around 1,800,000 distinct CDR3 sequences, approximately 40% occurring once. Sequenced: blood. The sequence was obtained from a human donor in good health. The chain has TRBV7-3 and TRBJ2-5, with TRBD2 as a possible D gene (6 bases). The CDR3 here is CASSFNREETQYF. DNA for the CDR3: TGTGCCAGCAGCTTTAACCGGGAGGAGACCCAGTACTTC.